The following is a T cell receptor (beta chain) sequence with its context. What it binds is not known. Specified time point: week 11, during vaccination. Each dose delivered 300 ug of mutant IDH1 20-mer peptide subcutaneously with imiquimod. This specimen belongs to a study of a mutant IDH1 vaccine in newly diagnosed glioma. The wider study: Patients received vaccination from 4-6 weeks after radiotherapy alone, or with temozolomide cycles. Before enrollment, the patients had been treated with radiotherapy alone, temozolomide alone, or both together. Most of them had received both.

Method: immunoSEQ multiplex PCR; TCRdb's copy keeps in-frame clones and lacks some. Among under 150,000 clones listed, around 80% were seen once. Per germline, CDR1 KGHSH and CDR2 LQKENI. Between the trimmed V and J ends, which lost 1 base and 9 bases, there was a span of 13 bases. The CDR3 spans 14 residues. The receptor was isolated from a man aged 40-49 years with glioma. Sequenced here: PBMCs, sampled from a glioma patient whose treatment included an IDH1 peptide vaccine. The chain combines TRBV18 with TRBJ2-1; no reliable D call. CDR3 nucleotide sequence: TGTGCCAGCTCACCACAAAGCTGGGGTAGTGAGCAGTTCTTC. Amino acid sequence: CASSPQSWGSEQFF.